The present T cell receptor beta chain was sequenced within a study of long-term antiretroviral therapy in people with HIV. At the level of the study: The immediate-ART recommendation dates to 2015, and the earliest samples predate it by about a decade. Regarding the study as a whole: Samples were collected from about 2003 to 2017 under possibly less effective ART regimens. In samples taken after ART, diversity increased but remained below transplant donor control levels.

Germline CDR1 is LNHDA and CDR2 is SQIVND (reference sequence). J was trimmed by 4 bases and V by 4 bases; bases with no gene match: 5. There are 15 residues in the CDR3. With regard to this clone: Its antigen remains unidentified.

Samples held roughly 0.95-10 million cryopreserved PBMC before DNA extraction. At the survey level, the v3.0 immunoSEQ assay was run. The protocol was immunoSEQ multiplex PCR, while the TCRdb copy is restricted to in-frame clones and leaves out a portion. The sample contains 30,000 to 35,000 clones, 65% to 85% of which appear only once. The source is a man in his fifties or sixties with HIV. V gene TRBV19 combines with J gene TRBJ1-1; 11 positions match TRBD1. Sequencing used unsorted PBMCs, obtained 3 years after starting antiretroviral therapy. The CDR3 protein is CASSTRTGGRTEAFF. Written as DNA, the CDR3 is TGTGCCAGTAGTACGCGGACAGGGGGCCGCACTGAAGCTTTCTTT.